This TCR beta chain derives from a study of identical twins. Overall study results and limits: Findings came from cross-sectional statistics, without long-term follow-up of donors. Memory repertoires lacked the insertion deficit that abundant cord blood beta clonotypes showed.

Germline-derived CDR1 and CDR2 are KGHSH and LQKENI. The CDR3 runs to 17 residues. With 3 bases removed from V and 2 bases from J, the gap between germline ends came to 19 bases. Template switching introduced a universal primer site, and the cDNA bore unique molecular identifiers. From the 5' RACE reads, TCRdb called clonotypes with MiXCR, one entry per CDR3 protein. The data contain 1.5 million to 2 million distinct CDR3 sequences, about 31% of them singletons. The sample holds a few counts of this clonotype. Its antigen is unknown. This clonotype originated in a newborn girl in good health. The chain employs TRBV18 and TRBJ2-5; D uncertain. Sequences were obtained from cord blood. The CDR3 is CASSPNSAHIFQETQYF. For the CDR3, the DNA is TGTGCCAGCTCACCGAACAGCGCCCATATCTTTCAAGAGACCCAGTACTTC.